This TCR beta chain is from a study of cytomegalovirus exposure and HLA in healthy donors. This PCR relied on a set of 60 Vbeta primers and 13 Jbeta primers. Sequenced by immunoSEQ multiplex PCR; TCRdb stores in-frame clones only, minus some. Its clone listing holds 45,000 to 50,000 clones. The CDR3 contains 12 residues. V dropped 6 bases and J dropped 6 bases, with 8 bases sitting between them. CDR1 and CDR2 (germline): WNHNN, SYGVQD (reference sequence). The rearrangement links TRBV10-1 to TRBJ2-2; D is possibly TRBD1 (6 bases). This receptor was obtained from a male donor in good health and CMV-seronegative. Sequencing used PBMCs. In DNA, the CDR3 is TGCGCCAGCAGAGCAGGGGCCGGGGAGCTGTTTTTT. It yields the protein CASRAGAGELFF.